This T cell receptor beta chain was identified during a study of cytomegalovirus exposure and HLA in healthy donors. The donors gave bone marrow, and they were healthy. While unrecorded immune exposures were likely, the donors were nominally healthy when sampled. Regarding this clone: As yet, its antigen is unknown.

A multiplex PCR was run with 60 Vbeta primers and 13 Jbeta primers. Sequencing used immunoSEQ multiplex PCR; TCRdb keeps in-frame clones, though not all of them. Of 95,000 to 100,000 clones listed, approximately 85% are singletons. Overall study findings and caveats: For cytomegalovirus status, the classifier reportedly gave diagnoses with high specificity and sensitivity. Common viral pathogens (according to a later analysis) appeared linked to several of the most significant clusters.

The CDR3 sequence is 13 residues long. CDR1 is SEHNR, CDR2 FQNEAQ, per germline (reference sequence). V lost 1 base to trimming and J lost 6 bases, with 7 bases between them. This chain joins TRBV7-9 and TRBJ2-1; D call uncertain. Sequencing was carried out using PBMCs. The TCR sequence derives from a man aged 30-40 years in good health and CMV-seronegative. CDR3 sequence (DNA): TGTGCCAGCAGCTTAGTTGGAGCCAATGAGCAGTTCTTC. It yields the protein CASSLVGANEQFF.